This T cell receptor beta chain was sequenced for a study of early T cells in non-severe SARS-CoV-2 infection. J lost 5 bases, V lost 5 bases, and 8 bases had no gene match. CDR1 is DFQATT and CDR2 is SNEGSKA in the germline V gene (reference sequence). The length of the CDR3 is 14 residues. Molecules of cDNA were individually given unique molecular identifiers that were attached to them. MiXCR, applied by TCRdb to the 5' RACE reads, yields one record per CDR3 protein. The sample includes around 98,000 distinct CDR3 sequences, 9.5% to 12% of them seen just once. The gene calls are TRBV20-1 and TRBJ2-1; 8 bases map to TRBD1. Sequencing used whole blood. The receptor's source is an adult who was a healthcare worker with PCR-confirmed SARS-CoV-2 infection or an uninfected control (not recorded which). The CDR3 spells CSAGHRGSNNEQFF. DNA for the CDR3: TGCAGTGCTGGACACAGGGGGTCGAACAATGAGCAGTTCTTC.